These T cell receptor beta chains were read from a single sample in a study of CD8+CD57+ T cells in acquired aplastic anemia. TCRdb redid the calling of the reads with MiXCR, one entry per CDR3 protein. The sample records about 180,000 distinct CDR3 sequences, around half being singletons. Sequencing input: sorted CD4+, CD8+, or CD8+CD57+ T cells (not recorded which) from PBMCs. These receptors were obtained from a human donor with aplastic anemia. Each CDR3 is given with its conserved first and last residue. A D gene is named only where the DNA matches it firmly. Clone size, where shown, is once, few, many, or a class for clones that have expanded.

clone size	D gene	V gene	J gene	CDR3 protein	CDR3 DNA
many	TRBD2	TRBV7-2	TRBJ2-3	CASSLVRLRGDGDTQYF	TGTGCCAGCAGCTTAGTCAGGTTGCGGGGGGATGGAGATACGCAGTATTTT
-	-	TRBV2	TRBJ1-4	CASSGQGTTNEKLFF	TGTGCCAGCAGTGGCCAGGGGACAACTAATGAAAAACTGTTTTTT
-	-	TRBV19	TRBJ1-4	CAREVGGAANEKLFF	TGTGCTAGAGAGGTGGGGGGCGCAGCTAATGAAAAACTGTTTTTT
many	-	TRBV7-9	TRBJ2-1	CASSLVGRRVYNEQFF	TGTGCCAGCAGCTTGGTTGGGAGGAGGGTTTACAATGAGCAGTTCTTC
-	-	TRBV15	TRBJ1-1	CATSRDRATGTEAFF	TGTGCCACCAGCAGAGACAGGGCTACCGGGACTGAAGCTTTCTTT
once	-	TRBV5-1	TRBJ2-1	CASSLEPADNEQFF	TGCGCCAGCAGCTTGGAACCCGCAGACAATGAGCAGTTCTTC
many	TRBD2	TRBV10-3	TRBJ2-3	CAISESGRETQYF	TGTGCCATCAGTGAGTCAGGGCGGGAGACGCAGTATTTT
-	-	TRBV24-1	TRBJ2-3	CATSDPALTDTQYF	TGTGCCACCAGTGACCCTGCCCTCACAGATACGCAGTATTTT
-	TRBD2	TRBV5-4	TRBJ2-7	CASSQLAGGVNSYEQYF	TGTGCCAGCAGCCAACTAGCGGGGGGGGTTAACTCCTACGAGCAGTACTTC
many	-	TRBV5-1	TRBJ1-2	CASSTEPRQRQNTF	TGCGCCAGCAGTACGGAACCGCGACAGAGACAGAACACCTTC
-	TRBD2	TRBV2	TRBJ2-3	CASRRTSVADTQYF	TGTGCCAGCAGGCGGACTAGCGTAGCAGATACGCAGTATTTT
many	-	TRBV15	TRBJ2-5	CATSRVGREETQYF	TGTGCCACCAGCAGAGTTGGTCGCGAAGAGACCCAGTACTTC
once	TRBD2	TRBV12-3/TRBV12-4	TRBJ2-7	CASRLAGGHEQYF	TGTGCCAGCAGATTAGCGGGGGGGCACGAGCAGTACTTC
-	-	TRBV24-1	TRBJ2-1	CATSDSFSSYNEQFF	TGTGCCACCAGTGATTCTTTTAGCTCCTACAATGAGCAGTTCTTC
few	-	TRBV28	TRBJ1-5	CASSPPGSGNQPQHF	TGTGCCAGCAGTCCCCCAGGGAGCGGCAATCAGCCCCAGCATTTT
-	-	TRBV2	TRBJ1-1	CASSVELNTEAFF	TGTGCCAGCAGTGTTGAGTTGAACACTGAAGCTTTCTTT
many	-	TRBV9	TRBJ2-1	CASSVELYNEQFF	TGTGCCAGCAGCGTAGAATTATACAATGAGCAGTTCTTC
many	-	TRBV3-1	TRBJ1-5	CASSPHRDQPQHF	TGTGCCAGCAGCCCCCACAGGGACCAGCCCCAGCATTTT
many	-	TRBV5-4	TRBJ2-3	CASSLGGHDTDTQYF	TGTGCCAGCAGCTTGGGGGGACACGACACAGATACGCAGTATTTT
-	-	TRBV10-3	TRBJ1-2	CASGEQETYGYTF	TGTGCCAGTGGTGAGCAGGAGACCTATGGCTACACCTTC
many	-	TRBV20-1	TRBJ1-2	CSARVTQGYGYTF	TGCAGTGCTAGGGTGACACAGGGTTATGGCTACACCTTC
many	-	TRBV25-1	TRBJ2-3	CASSRTSAGQRNTDTQYF	TGTGCCAGCAGTCGAACTTCCGCGGGACAGAGGAACACAGATACGCAGTATTTT
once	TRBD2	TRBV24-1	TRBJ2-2	CATSDRTRASGELFF	TGTGCCACCAGTGACCGGACTAGGGCGAGCGGGGAGCTGTTTTTT
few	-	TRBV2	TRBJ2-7	CASRRDHPGEQYF	TGTGCCAGCAGGCGGGACCACCCGGGCGAGCAGTACTTC
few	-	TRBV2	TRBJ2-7	CASCRSAISYEQYF	TGTGCCAGCTGTCGGTCCGCGATCTCCTACGAGCAGTACTTC
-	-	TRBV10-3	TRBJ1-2	CAIEARITGQYYGYTF	TGTGCCATCGAGGCCAGGATTACAGGACAGTATTATGGCTACACCTTC
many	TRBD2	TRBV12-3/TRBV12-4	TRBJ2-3	CASSRGTSGDTQYF	TGTGCCAGCAGCCGAGGGACTAGCGGAGATACGCAGTATTTT
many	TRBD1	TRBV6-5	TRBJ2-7	CASSYGQGKIHEQYF	TGTGCCAGCAGCTACGGACAGGGAAAAATTCACGAGCAGTACTTC
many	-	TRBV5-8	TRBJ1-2	CASSLGNSAYGYTF	TGTGCCAGCAGCTTAGGAAACTCCGCATATGGCTACACCTTC
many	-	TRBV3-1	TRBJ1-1	CASSQATGLEAFF	TGTGCCAGCAGCCAAGCCACGGGACTTGAAGCTTTCTTT
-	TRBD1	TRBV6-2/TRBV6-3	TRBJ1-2	CASSYQITGGGPNYGYTF	TGTGCCAGCAGTTACCAAATCACAGGGGGGGGCCCTAACTATGGCTACACCTTC
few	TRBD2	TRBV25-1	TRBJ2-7	CASSEPRLAGEGEQYF	TGTGCCAGCAGTGAACCGAGACTAGCGGGAGAGGGCGAGCAGTACTTC
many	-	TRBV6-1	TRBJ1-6	CASSPEVGSNSPLHF	TGTGCCAGCAGTCCGGAGGTGGGCAGTAATTCACCCCTCCACTTT
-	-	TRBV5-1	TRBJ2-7	CASSLTSTYEQYF	TGCGCCAGCAGCTTGACTTCCACCTACGAGCAGTACTTC
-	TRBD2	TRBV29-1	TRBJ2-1	CSLEGGGVVEQFF	TGCAGCTTAGAGGGCGGGGGGGTGGTTGAGCAGTTCTTC
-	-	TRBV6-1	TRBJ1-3	CASSPRTAMGNTIYF	TGTGCCAGCAGCCCAAGGACAGCTATGGGAAACACCATATATTTT
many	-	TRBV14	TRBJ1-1	CASSHPKGGEAFF	TGTGCCAGCAGCCACCCGAAGGGGGGTGAAGCTTTCTTT
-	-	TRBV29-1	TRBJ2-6	CSVAGDANVLTF	TGCAGCGTTGCAGGGGACGCCAACGTCCTGACTTTC
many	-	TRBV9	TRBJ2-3	CASSLGQNQITQYF	TGTGCCAGCAGCCTAGGACAGAACCAGATAACGCAGTATTTT